The source of this TCR beta chain is a study of cytomegalovirus exposure and HLA in healthy donors. Study findings and constraints: More clonal expansion characterized HLA-associated TCR beta chains than equally common others in a later analysis. Listed as cytomegalovirus-associated were 150 to 200 TCR beta chains.

On this clone itself: As yet, its antigen is unknown.

The germline V gene has CDR1 SNHLY and CDR2 FYNNEI. V was cut by 4 bases and J by 5 bases, with 9 bases left in between. CDR3 length: 13 amino acids. No CMV serostatus entry exists for this donor. PCR employed 60 Vbeta and 13 Jbeta primers. The assay was immunoSEQ multiplex PCR, and TCRdb's table has in-frame clones only and misses some. The sample records 75,000 to 95,000 clones, 65% to 80% being singletons. This receptor was taken from a human donor in good health. The V call is TRBV2, the J call TRBJ1-5; tentatively, D is TRBD1 (6 bases). Material: PBMCs. CDR3 residues: CASSVWGHQPQHF. The CDR3 bases are TGTGCCAGCAGTGTGTGGGGGCATCAGCCCCAGCATTTT.